The 19 T cell receptor beta chains below all came from one sample that was sequenced in a study of CD8 T cells in ankylosing spondylitis. Each CDR3 protein is one row after TCRdb ran MiXCR on the 5' RACE reads. The sample carries around 250,000 distinct CDR3 sequences, 15% to 20% recorded once. The specimen sequenced was blood, either unsorted or a sorted T cell fraction (not recorded which). These TCRs come from a male donor with ankylosing spondylitis or in good health (not recorded which).

In its sample, this clonotype was seen a few times. This chain joins TRBV25-1 and TRBJ2-1; no definite D call. This CDR3 comprises 15 residues. The V end was cut by 3 bases, the J end by 1 base, with 10 bases between. The germline V gene has CDR1 MGHDK and CDR2 SYGVNS. CDR3 nucleotide sequence: TGTGCCAGCAGTGAGTACCTTTCTTCCTACAATGAGCAGTTCTTC. As protein: CASSEYLSSYNEQFF.

The rearrangement links TRBV6-5 to TRBJ1-2; D ambiguous. V lost 2 bases and J 5 bases, leaving 18 bases between the germline ends. Per germline, CDR1 MNHEY and CDR2 SVGAGI. This CDR3 spans 16 amino acids. The CDR3 spells CASSYEGPPVSYGYTF. CDR3 nucleotide sequence: TGTGCCAGCAGTTACGAGGGCCCCCCGGTTAGTTATGGCTACACCTTC.

Ten or more counts support this clonotype. The chain employs TRBV29-1 and TRBJ2-1; possibly TRBD2 for D (6 bases). V was trimmed by 4 bases and J by 4 bases, leaving 8 bases between them. The CDR3 covers 12 residues. CDR1 and CDR2 (germline): SQVTM, ANQGSEA. The CDR3 protein is CSVGRDYNEQFF. The CDR3 DNA follows: TGCAGCGTTGGGCGGGATTACAATGAGCAGTTCTTC.

V is TRBV12-3 or TRBV12-4 and J is TRBJ2-7; tentatively, D is TRBD1 (6 bases). V gave up 3 bases and J gave up 6 bases, with 12 bases separating them. CDR3 size: 13 residues. CDR3 sequence (DNA): TGTGCCAGCAGTTTCGGGACAACCTCCGAGCAGTACTTC. Protein sequence: CASSFGTTSEQYF.

This clonotype was counted only a few times. The CDR3 DNA reads TGCAGCGTTGATTCAGGGACCGACGAGCAGTACTTC. It encodes CSVDSGTDEQYF. The chain employs TRBV29-1 and TRBJ2-7; D may correspond to TRBD1 or TRBD2 (5 bases each). Germline CDR1 SQVTM, CDR2 ANQGSEA. CDR3 size: 12 residues. V was cut by 3 bases and J by 5 bases, with 11 bases left in between.

This chain links TRBV7-2 with TRBJ2-7, with D possibly TRBD1 on 5 matching bases. The germline gives CDR1 SGHTA, CDR2 FQGNSA. The CDR3 contains 15 residues. Deletions cut 4 bases from V and 3 bases from J, with 16 bases between. In nucleotides, the CDR3 is TGTGCCAGCAGCTCAGACACCTACAGGAGCTACGAGCAGTACTTC. This gives the protein CASSSDTYRSYEQYF.

The rearrangement uses TRBV2 and TRBJ1-1; the D is unclear. Germline V CDR1 and CDR2: SNHLY, FYNNEI. The CDR3 sequence is 14 residues long. The V end was cut by 8 bases, the J end by 1 base, with 14 bases between. Here the CDR3 reads CASLMGSQNTEAFF. The CDR3 nucleotides are TGTGCCAGCCTTATGGGCAGTCAGAACACTGAAGCTTTCTTT.

This chain uses TRBV6-5 with TRBJ1-1; no definite D call. The germline CDR1 and CDR2 sequences are MNHEY and SVGAGI. This CDR3 contains 12 residues. With 2 bases removed from V and 5 bases from J, the gap between germline ends came to 6 bases. For the CDR3, the DNA is TGTGCCAGCAGTTACGTCGGGACTGAAGCTTTCTTT. Its translation: CASSYVGTEAFF.

The gene calls are TRBV11-2 and TRBJ2-5, with 8 bases matching TRBD2. CDR1 SGHAT and CDR2 FQNNGV come from the germline V gene. There are 16 residues in the CDR3. V was clipped by 5 bases and J by 5 bases; unmatched bases: 13. CDR3 bases: TGTGCCAGCAGCCCGGGGGGGGGAGGGCCTTTGGAGACCCAGTACTTC. It codes for CASSPGGGGPLETQYF.

This clonotype has only a few counts. The rearrangement joins TRBV6-2 or TRBV6-3 to TRBJ2-1; tentatively, D is TRBD1 (6 bases). The CDR3 is made up of 15 amino acids. Germline V gene sequence: CDR1 MNHEY, CDR2 SVGEGT. The ends were cut back, 5 bases at V and 5 bases at J, with 16 bases in the middle. The CDR3, as DNA: TGTGCCAGCAGTACGAGTTGGGACACCAACAATGAGCAGTTCTTC. Encoded protein: CASSTSWDTNNEQFF.

This clonotype was picked up a small number of times. The chain links TRBV12-3 or TRBV12-4 to TRBJ1-6; D not resolved. This CDR3 has 16 amino acids. V gave up 5 bases and J gave up 8 bases, with 19 bases separating them. The CDR3 reads CASSPGGAREYSPLHF. For the CDR3, the DNA is TGTGCCAGCAGTCCCGGTGGAGCCCGGGAGTATTCACCCCTCCACTTT.

There are many counts of this clonotype. The V gene is TRBV29-1, the J gene TRBJ2-5, with 9 bases matching TRBD1. J gave up 3 bases and V 4 bases, and 6 bases lay outside the gene matches. The CDR3 length is 14 residues. Germline-derived CDR1 and CDR2 are SQVTM and ANQGSEA. The CDR3 DNA sequence: TGCAGCGTTGTACCCCGGGACAGGGAAGAGACCCAGTACTTC. Translating it yields CSVVPRDREETQYF.

The rearrangement links TRBV4-1 to TRBJ2-7; TRBD2 is a possible D gene (6 bases). V lost 0 bases, J lost 3 bases, and 18 bases lay in between. The CDR3 totals 17 residues. Germline CDR1 reads MGHRA; CDR2 reads YSYEKL. The DNA of the CDR3 is TGCGCCAGCAGCCAAGAGGGGATGGGGGGTATCTACTACGAGCAGTACTTC. It codes for CASSQEGMGGIYYEQYF.

The V gene is TRBV12-3 or TRBV12-4, the J gene TRBJ2-3, with D perhaps matching TRBD1 or TRBD2 (5 bases each). The CDR3 runs 14 residues. Trimming left V 8 bases short and J 3 bases short, with 15 bases between. The CDR3 region is CASGGPPDTDTQYF. CDR3 coding DNA: TGTGCCAGCGGGGGACCCCCGGATACAGATACGCAGTATTTT.

This clonotype was seen only a few times. V and J are TRBV25-1 and TRBJ2-1, with D possibly matching TRBD2 (5 bases). Germline CDR1 is MGHDK and CDR2 is SYGVNS. Trimming stripped 6 bases from V and 7 bases from J, with 16 bases between. The CDR3 length is 14 residues. CDR3 DNA: TGTGCCAGCAGCGGATGGCCGGGGTTGAATGAGCAGTTCTTC. Translation: CASSGWPGLNEQFF.

This clonotype was counted at least ten times. The chain links TRBV27 to TRBJ2-3; 8 bases line up with TRBD1. After removal of 4 bases from V and 1 base from J, the junction contained 1 base not matched to a gene. This CDR3 has 14 amino acids. Germline V gene data show CDR1 as MNHEY and CDR2 as SMNVEV (reference sequence). CDR3 region: CASSSDRGTDTQYF. CDR3 sequence (DNA): TGTGCCAGCAGTTCGGACAGGGGCACAGATACGCAGTATTTT.

V gene TRBV6-5 combines with J gene TRBJ2-3, with D perhaps matching TRBD1 or TRBD2 (6 bases each). V lost 0 bases to trimming and J lost 1 base, with 11 bases between them. There are 16 residues in the CDR3. Looked up from germline, CDR1 is MNHEY and CDR2 is SVGAGI. CDR3 sequence reads: CASSYSTGGGTDTQYF. CDR3 sequence (DNA): TGTGCCAGCAGTTACTCGACCGGGGGCGGCACAGATACGCAGTATTTT.

This chain joins TRBV20-1 and TRBJ2-1; 8 bases are a match to TRBD2. With 8 bases clipped from V and 1 base from J, the junction kept 13 bases outside the gene matches. CDR3 length: 16 amino acids. Germline V gene lookup returns CDR1 DFQATT and CDR2 SNEGSKA (reference sequence). The CDR3 reads CSQLRGKRESYNEQFF. CDR3 coding DNA: TGCAGTCAGCTAAGGGGGAAGCGGGAGTCCTACAATGAGCAGTTCTTC.

This clonotype was seen at least ten times. The chain has TRBV24-1 and TRBJ1-3; no clear D. This CDR3 has 16 amino acids. Trimming cost V 4 bases and J 0 bases, with 12 bases left between them. Germline CDR1 and CDR2: KGHDR and SFDVKD. Here the CDR3 reads CATSDTRGVSGNTIYF. DNA for the CDR3: TGTGCCACCAGTGACACCCGAGGAGTCTCTGGAAACACCATATATTTT.